This T cell receptor (beta chain) was sequenced during a study of cytomegalovirus exposure and HLA in healthy donors (dated by TCRdb to the late 2010s). Regarding the complete study: The roughly 700 repertoires of the first cohort and the 95 to 150 validation repertoires were produced on the same platform, according to a later analysis. The study aimed to test whether signatures of past pathogen exposure could be identified by cataloging public T cell receptors. Besides the first cohort of some 670 subjects, a separate validation cohort made up of 120 different subjects was used. The study combined high-throughput TCR immunosequencing, statistical association of individual TCRs with disease status, and machine learning to predict cytomegalovirus infection status. The investigation overall reported the following: The study listed around 160 TCR beta chains as associated with cytomegalovirus. Of the cluster scores, roughly 93% were above 0 in a later analysis, which found that TCRs clustered in the first cohort also tended to co-occur in the 120 validation repertoires. While some public TCRs were present in many individuals, most TCR sequences turned up only very rarely across donors. The authors suggested that the approach could potentially be extended to other disease states and immunological phenotypes. A later analysis lacked HLA typing for the validation cohort, so it scored co-occurrence in that cohort across all 120 repertoires. Three of the identified cytomegalovirus-associated TCR beta chains were confirmed in vitro to be specific for cytomegalovirus antigens. In both the original and validation cohorts, the classifier was reported to diagnose cytomegalovirus status with high specificity and sensitivity.

Separate from the approximately 700-subject first cohort, the validation cohort of around 130 subjects was the group to which the donors belonged. The library was obtained by the immunoSEQ multiplex PCR assay. The paper's data handling went like this. A statistical classification framework was built for diagnosing cytomegalovirus status from the catalog of TCR beta chain sequences. The table comes from immuneACCESS by way of TCRdb, which keeps in-frame sequences with V and J called. Part of the clones is missing from these tables; in studies checked, under half for an unresolved V gene and the rest for unknown reasons. The V and J calls and the clone size are those of that table, but D and trimming were determined from the DNA. The sample table lists about 160,000 clones, roughly 89% of them with a count of one. The ten largest clones capture 3% to 3.5% of the sample. On this clone: This clone's antigen is unknown. No base quality information exists; no much larger clone differs at one position.

The sequencing input was PBMCs. The receptor was derived from a woman aged 18-29 years in good health and CMV-seropositive.

The DNA sequence follows: TGTGCCAGCAGTTTCCGCAACCGACAGGGAAAGCAGTTCTTC. Translated, this gives CASSFRNRQGKQFF. This receptor chain uses TRBV28 and TRBJ2-1; 7 central nucleotides agree with TRBD1. Looking up the germline V gene yields CDR1 MDHEN and CDR2 SYDVKM. Relative to germline, V is missing 3 bases and J is missing 11 bases, with 10 bases of the junction outside any gene match. From the cysteine up to the phenylalanine, the CDR3 has a length of 14 residues. CDR3 DNA only is kept here, 42 bases in frame from base 1.